These T cell receptor beta chains were read from a single sample in a study of monozygotic twins with inflammatory bowel disease. TCRdb derives one entry per CDR3 protein from the 5' RACE reads, leaving out DNA. The listing records 350,000 to 400,000 distinct CDR3 sequences. Input material: blood. The source is a human donor with ulcerative colitis or Crohn's disease, or a healthy co-twin of an affected twin (not recorded which). CDR3s include the opening cysteine and the closing phenylalanine or tryptophan.

J: TRBJ2-4
V: TRBV7-3
length: 13
CDR3: CASSSSVGEIQYF

J: TRBJ2-7
V: TRBV28
length: 17
CDR3: CASSLPAKSSGGYEQYF

J: TRBJ2-1
V: TRBV11-1
length: 12
CDR3: CASVTGYNEQFF

J: TRBJ2-2
V: TRBV11-2
length: 14
CDR3: CASSLNRGTGELFF

J: TRBJ2-1
V: TRBV29-1
length: 13
CDR3: CSSCPRALEEQFF

J: TRBJ2-7
V: TRBV7-8
length: 15
CDR3: CASSLVSGQGNEQYF

J: TRBJ2-1
V: TRBV14
length: 14
CDR3: CASSPLDRYNEQFF

J: TRBJ2-7
V: TRBV7-9
length: 16
CDR3: CASSFAPGRVTYEQYF

J: TRBJ1-5
V: TRBV20-1
length: 16
CDR3: CSAYRSKVGNNQPQHF

J: TRBJ1-1
V: TRBV27
length: 14
CDR3: CASSLLTRNTEAFF

J: TRBJ1-6
V: TRBV5-1
length: 16
CDR3: CASRPGGFSYNSPLHF

J: TRBJ2-3
V: TRBV20-1
length: 18
CDR3: CSARDFQEAGGLTDTQYF

J: TRBJ2-1
V: TRBV5-1
length: 14
CDR3: CASSAGGSDNEQFF

J: TRBJ2-5
V: TRBV7-2
length: 16
CDR3: CASSFQFGQVTETQYF

J: TRBJ1-1
V: TRBV7-9
length: 12
CDR3: CASSLGVTEAFF

J: TRBJ1-1
V: TRBV5-4
length: 14
CDR3: CASSSPRGNTEAFF

J: TRBJ1-1
V: TRBV19
length: 16
CDR3: CASRGDRRGGNTEAFF

J: TRBJ2-5
V: TRBV6-2/TRBV6-3
length: 14
CDR3: CASTSISPGETQYF

J: TRBJ2-5
V: TRBV24-1
length: 16
CDR3: CATSDSGTEPKETQYF

J: TRBJ1-5
V: TRBV5-1
length: 15
CDR3: CASSFETGGSQPQHF

J: TRBJ1-6
V: TRBV6-5
length: 14
CDR3: CASSWDRNNSPLHF

J: TRBJ2-3
V: TRBV4-1
length: 16
CDR3: CASSQDSAQGADTQYF

J: TRBJ2-7
V: TRBV29-1
length: 12
CDR3: CSVWDREYEQYF

J: TRBJ2-5
V: TRBV6-5
length: 17
CDR3: CASSSPRALAGRETQYF

J: TRBJ2-3
V: TRBV27
length: 14
CDR3: CASSFYPLGDTQYF

J: TRBJ2-3
V: TRBV14
length: 16
CDR3: CASRHWTGDPTDTQYF

J: TRBJ2-1
V: TRBV5-1
length: 20
CDR3: CASSLDPGTHGLLAANEQFF

J: TRBJ2-7
V: TRBV5-1
length: 14
CDR3: CASSTDTGSYEQYF

J: TRBJ2-2
V: TRBV12-3/TRBV12-4
length: 15
CDR3: CASLGGALGTGELFF

J: TRBJ2-3
V: TRBV12-3/TRBV12-4
length: 16
CDR3: CASSFGINLNTDTQYF

J: TRBJ1-4
V: TRBV30
length: 13
CDR3: CAWSRTGGEKLFF

J: TRBJ1-5
V: TRBV6-5
length: 16
CDR3: CASSYAIGGSNQPQHF

J: TRBJ2-1
V: TRBV29-1
length: 12
CDR3: CSVFGTSLEQFF

J: TRBJ1-1
V: TRBV12-3/TRBV12-4
length: 13
CDR3: CATAGPSNTEAFF

J: TRBJ1-4
V: TRBV12-3/TRBV12-4
length: 15
CDR3: CASRRKTGLNEKLFF

J: TRBJ2-4
V: TRBV5-4
length: 14
CDR3: CASRPGLVENIQYF

J: TRBJ2-4
V: TRBV30
length: 18
CDR3: CAWSSRLAGRDFKNIQYF

J: TRBJ2-2
V: TRBV6-1
length: 15
CDR3: CASTSGGAGTGELFF

J: TRBJ2-7
V: TRBV12-3/TRBV12-4
length: 13
CDR3: CASSSGPSYEQYF

J: TRBJ2-2
V: TRBV3-1
length: 17
CDR3: CASSQDWYRGNTGELFF

J: TRBJ2-7
V: TRBV6-5
length: 15
CDR3: CASSYAGTLTYEQYF

J: TRBJ2-2
V: TRBV7-3
length: 16
CDR3: CASSFSSGGDTGELFF

J: TRBJ2-3
V: TRBV20-1
length: 14
CDR3: CSARSQGTTDTQYF

J: TRBJ2-5
V: TRBV4-3
length: 15
CDR3: CASSQENRDGETQYF

J: TRBJ2-2
V: TRBV12-3/TRBV12-4
length: 16
CDR3: CASNHLGTSNTGELFF

J: TRBJ2-3
V: TRBV6-1
length: 14
CDR3: CASSRDSTGDTHYF